One and the same sample provided the 12 T cell receptor beta chains below, sequenced in a study of CD8 T cells in Susac syndrome. Random hexamers were used to reverse transcribe an amount of roughly 0.5 to 1 ug RNA. TCRdb called the immunoSEQ multiplex PCR reads again in MiXCR, with one record for every CDR3 protein. The repertoire includes about 200,000 distinct CDR3 sequences, roughly 95% of them detected once, and approximately 0.093% sits in the top ten. The sample comprised CD4+ T cells from PBMCs. The origin of the receptors is a human donor with multiple sclerosis.

The chain joins TRBV30 to TRBJ2-3; D is possibly TRBD2 (6 bases). Trimming stripped 2 bases from V and 3 bases from J, with 12 bases between. This CDR3 has 14 amino acids. Germline assignment: CDR1 GTSNPN and CDR2 SVGIG (reference sequence). CDR3 protein: CAWSRAGRTDTQYF. The CDR3 DNA follows: TGTGCCTGGAGTCGGGCGGGAAGAACAGATACGCAGTATTTT.

This chain links TRBV7-7 with TRBJ1-5; a possible D gene is TRBD1 (6 bases). CDR1 is SSHAT and CDR2 is FNYEAQ in the germline V gene (reference sequence). The CDR3 is made up of 14 amino acids. Trimming removed 5 bases from V and 0 bases from J, with 8 bases in between. Here the CDR3 reads CASSDRISNQPQHF. CDR3 in DNA: TGTGCCAGCAGCGACAGGATTAGCAATCAGCCCCAGCATTTT.

This chain connects TRBV3-1 to TRBJ2-7, with D perhaps matching TRBD1 (7 bases). The CDR3 runs 12 residues. The germline V and J ends were trimmed by 4 bases and 7 bases, with 11 bases remaining between them. Looked up from germline, CDR1 is LGHDT and CDR2 is YNNKEL (reference sequence). The CDR3 loop is CASSLRGEEQYF. DNA of the CDR3: TGTGCCAGCAGCCTCAGGGGGGAAGAGCAGTACTTC.

The chain links TRBV27 to TRBJ2-7; D is ambiguous. The V gene's germline CDR1 is MNHEY and CDR2 SMNVEV (reference sequence). V lost 7 bases and J 2 bases, leaving 12 bases between the germline ends. CDR3 length: 13 residues. In DNA, the CDR3 is TGTGCCAGCACTACTAACGGTGCCTACGAGCAGTACTTC. Translation gives CASTTNGAYEQYF.

This clonotype showed up just once. The genes are TRBV2 and TRBJ2-5; TRBD1 might be the D (5 bases). Trimming pared 4 bases from V and 5 bases from J, leaving 17 bases between. CDR1 and CDR2 (germline): SNHLY, FYNNEI. The CDR3 is 15 residues long. CDR3: CASSVQSGPAETQYF. CDR3 DNA sequence: TGTGCCAGCAGTGTCCAGTCAGGGCCGGCGGAGACCCAGTACTTC. The full variable domain, its missing parts supplied by reference TRBV2 and TRBJ2-5, is EPEVTQTPSHQVTQMGQEVILRCVPISNHLYFYWYRQILGQKVEFLVSFYNNEISEKSEIFDDQFSVERPDGSNFTLKIRSTKLEDSAMYFCASSVQSGPAETQYFGPGTRLLVL.

The rearrangement joins TRBV28 to TRBJ2-7; no clear D. Looked up from germline, CDR1 is MDHEN and CDR2 is SYDVKM. This CDR3 is 14 amino acids long. V dropped 7 bases and J dropped 3 bases, with 16 bases sitting between them. In DNA, the CDR3 is TGTGCCAGCAAAGTTGGGTTAAATGTCTACGAGCAGTACTTC. Its protein is CASKVGLNVYEQYF.

V usage is TRBV5-1 and J usage is TRBJ1-1; 7 bases align to TRBD1. CDR3 length equals 16 residues. V lost 0 bases and J lost 0; bases outside the gene matches: 5. Per germline, CDR1 SGHRS and CDR2 YFSETQ. The CDR3 DNA sequence: TGCGCCAGCAGCTTGGGGACAGGATTGATGAACACTGAAGCTTTCTTT. Translation: CASSLGTGLMNTEAFF.

This chain connects TRBV20-1 to TRBJ2-1; 10 nucleotides agree with TRBD2. This CDR3 has 16 residues. Germline CDR1 reads DFQATT; CDR2 reads SNEGSKA (reference sequence). The J segment lost 10 bases and the V segment lost 1 base, leaving 13 bases of the junction unmatched. The CDR3 reads CSARVAGTSAKGEQFF. DNA for the CDR3: TGCAGTGCTAGAGTCGCCGGGACTAGCGCAAAAGGAGAGCAGTTCTTC.

V and J are TRBV29-1 and TRBJ2-7, with 10 bases matching TRBD2. The CDR3 length is 14 residues. Germline CDR1 is SQVTM and CDR2 is ANQGSEA. Losses at the gene ends were 5 bases for V and 7 bases for J; bases not matched to a gene: 11. As DNA, the CDR3 is TGCAGCGTTTCCCCTAGCGGGAGTATAGGGGAGCAGTACTTC. Its protein product is CSVSPSGSIGEQYF.

The rearrangement joins TRBV7-8 to TRBJ1-2; 7 bases are shared with TRBD1. The CDR3 totals 14 residues. Losses at the gene ends were 5 bases for V and 4 bases for J; bases not matched to a gene: 7. Germline lookup yields CDR1 SGHVS and CDR2 FQNEAQ. CDR3 residues: CASSAKGTAYGYTF. For the CDR3, the DNA is TGTGCCAGCAGCGCCAAAGGGACAGCCTATGGCTACACCTTC.

This sequence joins TRBV11-1 and TRBJ2-5, with TRBD2 identical over 8 bases. V lost 4 bases to trimming and J lost 5 bases; unmatched junction nucleotides: 6. This CDR3 has 14 amino acids. CDR1 and CDR2 (germline): SGHAT, FQDESV (reference sequence). The CDR3 sequence is CASSYVREGETQYF. The CDR3 DNA reads TGTGCCAGCAGCTACGTTCGGGAGGGGGAGACCCAGTACTTC.

The chain recombines TRBV6-2 or TRBV6-3 with TRBJ2-2; 7 bases fit TRBD1. V was pared by 7 bases and J by 6 bases, with 11 bases of the junction left unmatched. CDR3 size: 15 residues. CDR1 and CDR2 (germline): MNHEY, SVGEGT. The CDR3 region is CASNNGRGRSGELFF. CDR3 sequence (DNA): TGTGCCAGCAACAACGGAAGGGGGCGATCCGGGGAGCTGTTTTTT.